The rows below give T cell receptor beta chains drawn from one sample of a study of cytomegalovirus exposure and HLA in healthy donors. The protocol was immunoSEQ multiplex PCR, while the TCRdb copy is restricted to in-frame clones and leaves out a portion. The table lists about 170,000 clones, around 80% of them singletons. The sequenced sample consisted of PBMCs. The receptors here all came from a woman in her forties or fifties in good health and CMV-seropositive. Each CDR3 is given with its conserved first and last residue. The D gene is left open where the match is weak. The listing skips clone size in some rows; elsewhere it reads once, few, many or a size class.

TRBD2,TRBJ2-1,once,TRBV5-1,TGCGCCAGCAGTGCTAGCGGGAGCTACAATGAGCAGTTCTTC,CASSASGSYNEQFF
TRBD1,TRBJ1-1,NA,TRBV9,TGTGCCAGCAGCGTAGGATACAGGGGGGAAGCTTTCTTT,CASSVGYRGEAFF
NA,TRBJ1-4,NA,TRBV4-1,TGCGCCAGCAGCCAAGATAGGAGTAATGAAAAACTGTTTTTT,CASSQDRSNEKLFF
NA,TRBJ1-1,NA,TRBV27,TGTGCCAGCAGTCAACTATCGACCGGCACTGAAGCTTTCTTT,CASSQLSTGTEAFF
TRBD1,TRBJ1-2,NA,TRBV6-6,TGTGCCAGCAGCTGGACAGGGACGGCGGATGGCTACACCTTC,CASSWTGTADGYTF
NA,TRBJ1-4,NA,TRBV28,TGTGCCAGTTCCCGAGTCTCGGGGGCTAATGAAAAACTGTTTTTT,CASSRVSGANEKLFF
NA,TRBJ2-4,NA,TRBV7-9,TGTGCCAGCAGCCTCGGACCCACCGGGAGTAACATTCAGTACTTC,CASSLGPTGSNIQYF
NA,TRBJ2-7,NA,TRBV6-6,TGTGCCAGCAGCCAGGGCGGCAGGGGCGAGCAGTACTTC,CASSQGGRGEQYF
NA,TRBJ2-1,NA,TRBV29-1,TGCAGCGTTGAACGGGGGGCGGGAGAGCAGTTCTTC,CSVERGAGEQFF
NA,TRBJ1-6,NA,TRBV4-1,TGCGCCAGCAGCCAGAGAACCGTGGGGGCCAGCTATAATTCACCCCTCCACTTT,CASSQRTVGASYNSPLHF
TRBD1,TRBJ1-1,NA,TRBV5-6,TGTGCCAGCAGCTTTGGTACAGGGGAAGGGGGCACTGAAGCTTTCTTT,CASSFGTGEGGTEAFF
NA,TRBJ1-5,NA,TRBV7-2,TGTGCCAGCAGCTTAGAGCACTATAGCAATCAGCCCCAGCATTTT,CASSLEHYSNQPQHF
NA,TRBJ1-4,NA,TRBV6-5,TGTGCCAGCAGTTACCGAGCGAACTTTAATGAAAAACTGTTTTTT,CASSYRANFNEKLFF
NA,TRBJ2-7,NA,TRBV7-9,TGTGCCAGCACCGGAGGAAGCTCCTACGAGCAGTACTTC,CASTGGSSYEQYF
TRBD2,TRBJ2-3,NA,TRBV29-1,TGCAGCGTCGCCACTAGCGGAAACACAGATACGCAGTATTTT,CSVATSGNTDTQYF
TRBD2,TRBJ2-1,NA,TRBV9,TGTGCCAGCAGCGTAGGAAATAGCGGGAGTGTGGTGCAGTTCTTC,CASSVGNSGSVVQFF
TRBD2,TRBJ2-5,NA,TRBV28,TGTGCCAGCAGTGAAGCGGGAGGGAAAGAGACCCAGTACTTC,CASSEAGGKETQYF
TRBD2,TRBJ2-7,NA,TRBV19,TGTGCCAGTAGCCCGACCGGGGGGTTAGTTAAGTACGAGCAGTACTTC,CASSPTGGLVKYEQYF
NA,TRBJ2-2,few,TRBV7-9,TGTTCCAGCAGCTACCGCGAGGGGGAGCTGTTTTTT,CSSSYREGELFF
NA,TRBJ2-2,NA,TRBV19,TGTGCCAGTAGTATAGATCGGCGGGCCGGGGAGCTGTTTTTT,CASSIDRRAGELFF
TRBD2,TRBJ2-2,NA,TRBV7-2,TGTGCCAGCACCCTGGGATCTAGCGGGGGGGCCTTTGGTATCGGGGAGCTGTTTTTT,CASTLGSSGGAFGIGELFF
TRBD1,TRBJ2-7,NA,TRBV7-9,TGTGCCAGCAGGGGGGACAGGGGCTACGAGCAGTACTTC,CASRGDRGYEQYF
TRBD1,TRBJ1-5,NA,TRBV29-1,TGCAGCGTACAGGGGTACAATCAGCCCCAGCATTTT,CSVQGYNQPQHF
NA,TRBJ1-2,NA,TRBV2,TGTGCCAGCAGTGGGCAGGCAACCTATGGCTACACCTTC,CASSGQATYGYTF
NA,TRBJ1-2,NA,TRBV10-1,TGCGCCAGCAGTGAGTCGGGCAGACCCTATGGCTACACCTTC,CASSESGRPYGYTF
NA,TRBJ1-5,NA,TRBV19,TGTGCCAGTAGTTTCGGGGGGCCCCAGCATTTT,CASSFGGPQHF
NA,TRBJ1-2,NA,TRBV5-8,TGTGCCAGCAGCTTGTCCGGGTCTAATGGCTACACCTTC,CASSLSGSNGYTF
TRBD1,TRBJ2-7,NA,TRBV6-5,TGTGCCAGCAGTTACCGGCCGGGACAGGGCTACGAGCAGTACTTC,CASSYRPGQGYEQYF